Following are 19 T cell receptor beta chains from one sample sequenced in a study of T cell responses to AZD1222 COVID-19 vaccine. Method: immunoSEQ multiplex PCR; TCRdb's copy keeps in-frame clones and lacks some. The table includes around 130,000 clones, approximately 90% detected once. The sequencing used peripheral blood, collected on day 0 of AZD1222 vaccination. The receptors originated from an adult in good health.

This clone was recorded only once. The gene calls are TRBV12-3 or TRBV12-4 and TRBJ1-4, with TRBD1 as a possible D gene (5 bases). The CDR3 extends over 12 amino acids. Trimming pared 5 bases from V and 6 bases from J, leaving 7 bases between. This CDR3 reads CASSRTYEKLFF. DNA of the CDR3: TGTGCCAGCAGTCGGACATATGAAAAACTGTTTTTT.

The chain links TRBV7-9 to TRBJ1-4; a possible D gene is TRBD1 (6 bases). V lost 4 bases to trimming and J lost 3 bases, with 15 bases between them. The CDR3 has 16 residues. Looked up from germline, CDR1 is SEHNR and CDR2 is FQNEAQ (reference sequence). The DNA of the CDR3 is TGTGCCAGCAGCTACAGGGAGGTGATCGCTAATGAAAAACTGTTTTTT. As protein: CASSYREVIANEKLFF.

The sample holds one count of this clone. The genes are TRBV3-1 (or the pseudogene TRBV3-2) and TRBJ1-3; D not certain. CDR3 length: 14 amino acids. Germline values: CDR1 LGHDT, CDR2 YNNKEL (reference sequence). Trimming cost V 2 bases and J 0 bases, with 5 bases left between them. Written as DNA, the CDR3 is TGTGCCAGCAGCCAAAAAGACTCTGGAAACACCATATATTTT. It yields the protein CASSQKDSGNTIYF.

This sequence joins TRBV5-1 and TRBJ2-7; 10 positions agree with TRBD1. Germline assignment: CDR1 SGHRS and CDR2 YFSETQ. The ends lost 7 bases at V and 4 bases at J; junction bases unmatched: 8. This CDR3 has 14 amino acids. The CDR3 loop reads CASEAGTGVYEQYF. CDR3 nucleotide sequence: TGCGCCAGCGAGGCCGGGACAGGGGTTTACGAGCAGTACTTC.

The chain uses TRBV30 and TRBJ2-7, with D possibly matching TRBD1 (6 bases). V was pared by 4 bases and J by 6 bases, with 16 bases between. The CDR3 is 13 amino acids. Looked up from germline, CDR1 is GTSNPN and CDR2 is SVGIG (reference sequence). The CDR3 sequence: CAWTRQGIPEQYF. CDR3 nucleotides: TGTGCCTGGACCCGGCAGGGGATTCCCGAGCAGTACTTC.

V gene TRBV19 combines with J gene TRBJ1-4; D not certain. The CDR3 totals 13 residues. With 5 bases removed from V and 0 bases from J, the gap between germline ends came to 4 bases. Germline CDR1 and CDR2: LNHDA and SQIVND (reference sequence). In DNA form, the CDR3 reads TGTGCCAGTAGTCTAGCAACTAATGAAAAACTGTTTTTT. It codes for CASSLATNEKLFF.

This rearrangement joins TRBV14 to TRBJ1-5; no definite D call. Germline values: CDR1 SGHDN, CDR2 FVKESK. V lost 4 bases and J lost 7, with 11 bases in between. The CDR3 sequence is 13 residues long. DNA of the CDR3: TGTGCCAGCAGCCCGAAGTGGGGACAGCCCCAGCATTTT. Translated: CASSPKWGQPQHF.

For the CDR3, the DNA is TGTGCCAGCAGCTTAGGGCGGACCCCTGGCGAGCAGTACTTC. Its translation is CASSLGRTPGEQYF. The V gene is TRBV7-2, the J gene TRBJ2-7; no clear D. The germline V gene has CDR1 SGHTA and CDR2 FQGNSA. The CDR3 has 14 amino acids. V dropped 1 base and J dropped 6 bases, with 13 bases sitting between them. Full variable domain (outside the CDR3, taken from reference TRBV7-2 and TRBJ2-7): GAGVSQSPSNKVTEKGKDVELRCDPISGHTALYWYRQSLGQGLEFLIYFQGNSAPDKSGLPSDRFSAERTGGSVSTLTIQRTQQEDSAVYLCASSLGRTPGEQYFGPGTRLTVT.

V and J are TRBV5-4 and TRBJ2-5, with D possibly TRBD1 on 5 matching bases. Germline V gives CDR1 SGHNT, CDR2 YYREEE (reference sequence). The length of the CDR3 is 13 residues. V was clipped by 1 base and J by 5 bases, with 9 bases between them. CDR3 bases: TGTGCCAGCAGCTTGTTCCAGGGCGAGACCCAGTACTTC. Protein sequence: CASSLFQGETQYF. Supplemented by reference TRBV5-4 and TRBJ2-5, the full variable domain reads ETGVTQSPTHLIKTRGQQVTLRCSSQSGHNTVSWYQQALGQGPQFIFQYYREEENGRGNFPPRFSGLQFPNYSSELNVNALELDDSALYLCASSLFQGETQYFGPGTRLLVL.

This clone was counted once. DNA of the CDR3: TGCGCCAGCAGCTTTGAGGTACACTCCTACGAGCAGTACTTC. Residues: CASSFEVHSYEQYF. J is TRBJ2-7 and V is TRBV5-1; D gene unclear. Germline assignment: CDR1 SGHRS and CDR2 YFSETQ. The CDR3 is 14 residues long. Trimming stripped 2 bases from V and 0 bases from J, with 9 bases between.

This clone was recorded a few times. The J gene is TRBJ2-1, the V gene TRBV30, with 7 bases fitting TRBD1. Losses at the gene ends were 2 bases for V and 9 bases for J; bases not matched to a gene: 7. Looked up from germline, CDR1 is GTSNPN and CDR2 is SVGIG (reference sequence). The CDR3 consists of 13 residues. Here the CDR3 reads CAWSPTTGSEQFF. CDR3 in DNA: TGTGCCTGGAGTCCTACGACAGGGAGTGAGCAGTTCTTC.

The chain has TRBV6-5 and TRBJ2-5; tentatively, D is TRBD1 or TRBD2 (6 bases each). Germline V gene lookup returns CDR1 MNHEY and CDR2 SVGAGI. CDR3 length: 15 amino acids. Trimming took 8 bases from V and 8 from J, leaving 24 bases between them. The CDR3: CASQAGTGGRGTQYF. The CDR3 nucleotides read TGTGCCAGCCAGGCAGGGACTGGGGGGCGAGGAACCCAGTACTTC.

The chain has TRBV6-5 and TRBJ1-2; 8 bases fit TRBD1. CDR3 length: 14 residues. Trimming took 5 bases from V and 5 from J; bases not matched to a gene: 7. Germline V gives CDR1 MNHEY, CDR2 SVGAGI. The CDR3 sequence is CASSQTNRGYGYTF. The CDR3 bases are TGTGCCAGCAGTCAAACAAACAGGGGGTATGGCTACACCTTC.

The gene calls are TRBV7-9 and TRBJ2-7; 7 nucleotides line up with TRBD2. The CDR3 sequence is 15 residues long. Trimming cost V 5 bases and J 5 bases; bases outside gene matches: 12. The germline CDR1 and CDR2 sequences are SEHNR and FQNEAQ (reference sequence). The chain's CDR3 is CASSPRGRVGHEQYF. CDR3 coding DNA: TGTGCCAGCAGCCCCCGGGGGAGGGTTGGGCACGAGCAGTACTTC.

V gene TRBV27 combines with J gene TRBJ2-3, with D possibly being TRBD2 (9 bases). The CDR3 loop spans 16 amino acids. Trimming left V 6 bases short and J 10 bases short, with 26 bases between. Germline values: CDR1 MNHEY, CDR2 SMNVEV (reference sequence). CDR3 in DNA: TGTGCCAGCAGCCCCAGGGGGCGCGGGGGGGCCCTGGCGCAGTATTTT. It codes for CASSPRGRGGALAQYF.

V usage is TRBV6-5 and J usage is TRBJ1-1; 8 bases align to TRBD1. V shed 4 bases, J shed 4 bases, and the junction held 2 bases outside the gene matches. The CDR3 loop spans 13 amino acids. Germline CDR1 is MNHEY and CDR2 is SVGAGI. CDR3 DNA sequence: TGTGCCAGCAGTTTAGACAGGGGCACTGAAGCTTTCTTT. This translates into CASSLDRGTEAFF.

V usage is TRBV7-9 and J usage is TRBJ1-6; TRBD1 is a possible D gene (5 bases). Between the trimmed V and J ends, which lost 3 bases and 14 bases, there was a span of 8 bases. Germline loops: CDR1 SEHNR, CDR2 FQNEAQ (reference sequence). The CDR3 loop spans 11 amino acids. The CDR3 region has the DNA TGTGCCAGCAGCTTCCTGGGGGCCCTCCACTTT. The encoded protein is CASSFLGALHF.

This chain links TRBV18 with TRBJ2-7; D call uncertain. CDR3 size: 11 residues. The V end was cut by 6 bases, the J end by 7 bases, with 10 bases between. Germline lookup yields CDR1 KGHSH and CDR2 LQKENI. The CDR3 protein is CASSPAWEQYF. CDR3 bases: TGTGCCAGCTCCCCGGCGTGGGAGCAGTACTTC.

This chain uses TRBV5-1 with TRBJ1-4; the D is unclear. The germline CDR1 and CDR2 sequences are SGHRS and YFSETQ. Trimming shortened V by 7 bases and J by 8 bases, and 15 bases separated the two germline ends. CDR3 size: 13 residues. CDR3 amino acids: CASSSQAYEKLFF. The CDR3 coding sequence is TGCGCCAGCTCGAGTCAGGCGTACGAAAAACTGTTTTTT.